The next 25 T cell receptor beta chains were all read from a single sample in a study of shared clonotypes between healthy human individuals. The naive CD8 subset, CD45RO-negative cells positively selected for CCR7, excluded terminally differentiated effector memory CD45RA+ cells. The table came from immunoSEQ multiplex PCR; TCRdb's copy has only in-frame clones and leaves some out. Found here are hundreds of thousands of clones, roughly 96% of them singletons; the top ten hold more than 0.085%. The specimen sequenced was naive CD8+ T cells sorted from blood. The receptors stem from a woman under 40 in good health.

The chain recombines TRBV19 with TRBJ2-1; D uncertain. The CDR3 covers 13 residues. CDR1 is LNHDA, CDR2 SQIVND, per germline (reference sequence). V lost 7 bases and J lost 1, with 8 bases in between. CDR3 nucleotide sequence: TGTGCCAGTACCCCCCCTTCCTACAATGAGCAGTTCTTC. Translated, it gives CASTPPSYNEQFF.

V and J are TRBV4-2 and TRBJ2-1; TRBD2 matches 11 bases. The length of the CDR3 is 16 residues. Germline V gene lookup returns CDR1 LGHNA and CDR2 YNFKEQ. Trimming took 3 bases from V and 7 from J; bases not matched to a gene: 8. The CDR3 sequence: CASSHVAGGPGNEQFF. CDR3 nucleotide sequence: TGTGCCAGCAGCCATGTAGCGGGAGGGCCGGGGAATGAGCAGTTCTTC.

The V call is TRBV7-8, the J call TRBJ1-3; D call uncertain. CDR3 length: 15 amino acids. Per germline, CDR1 SGHVS and CDR2 FQNEAQ. Trimming removed 1 base from V and 0 bases from J, with 7 bases in between. The CDR3 sequence is CASSLDRFSGNTIYF. CDR3 nucleotides: TGTGCCAGCAGCTTAGATCGGTTCTCTGGAAACACCATATATTTT. The variable domain in full, completed from reference TRBV7-8 and TRBJ1-3, reads GAGVSQSPRYKVAKRGQDVALRCDPISGHVSLFWYQQALGQGPEFLTYFQNEAQLDKSGLPSDRFFAERPEGSVSTLKIQRTQQEDSAVYLCASSLDRFSGNTIYFGEGSWLTVV.

The chain employs TRBV4-1 and TRBJ2-1, with D possibly TRBD2 on 6 matching bases. Trimming removed 2 bases from V and 4 bases from J, with 18 bases in between. CDR1 MGHRA and CDR2 YSYEKL come from the germline V gene. The CDR3 runs to 17 residues. This CDR3 is CASSQIGRGKGYNEQFF. The CDR3 DNA sequence: TGCGCCAGCAGCCAAATCGGCCGGGGGAAGGGGTACAATGAGCAGTTCTTC.

V is TRBV27 and J is TRBJ2-7; TRBD2 is a possible D gene (5 bases). Trimming took off 4 bases at V and 3 bases at J, with 16 bases between the two ends. CDR3 length: 15 residues. Germline lookup yields CDR1 MNHEY and CDR2 SMNVEV (reference sequence). The CDR3 nucleotides read TGTGCCAGCAGTTGGGCTTCGCGGGCTGGCTACGAGCAGTACTTC. It specifies CASSWASRAGYEQYF.

This clone was counted a single time. The chain uses TRBV9 and TRBJ2-1; possibly TRBD2 for D (6 bases). V was clipped by 4 bases and J by 2 bases, with 13 bases between them. There are 15 residues in the CDR3. Germline V lookup: CDR1 SGDLS, CDR2 YYNGEE. The DNA for the CDR3 is TGTGCCAGCAGCTCAGAGGAGGGGCCCTACAATGAGCAGTTCTTC. Amino acid sequence: CASSSEEGPYNEQFF.

The rearrangement uses TRBV2 and TRBJ1-2; tentative D call: TRBD1 (6 bases). CDR3 length equals 12 residues. The germline CDR1 and CDR2 sequences are SNHLY and FYNNEI. The germline V and J ends were trimmed by 6 bases and 7 bases, with 12 bases remaining between them. CDR3 residues: CASRRTERGYTF. CDR3 in DNA: TGTGCCAGCAGGAGGACAGAGCGTGGCTACACCTTC.

V gene TRBV19 combines with J gene TRBJ1-1; 8 bases align to TRBD1. The V gene's germline CDR1 is LNHDA and CDR2 SQIVND (reference sequence). After removal of 3 bases from V and 1 base from J, the junction contained 7 bases not matched to a gene. This CDR3 is 16 amino acids long. The CDR3 DNA follows: TGTGCCAGTAGTATCCAATGGACAGGGCCGAACACTGAAGCTTTCTTT. Translated: CASSIQWTGPNTEAFF. Full variable domain (rest looked up from reference TRBV19 and TRBJ1-1): DGGITQSPKYLFRKEGQNVTLSCEQNLNHDAMYWYRQDPGQGLRLIYYSQIVNDFQKGDIAEGYSVSREKKESFPLTVTSAQKNPTAFYLCASSIQWTGPNTEAFFGQGTRLTVV.

The chain is built from TRBV25-1 and TRBJ1-1; TRBD1 might be the D (5 bases). Looked up from germline, CDR1 is MGHDK and CDR2 is SYGVNS. The CDR3 has 13 residues. V lost 5 bases, J lost 0 bases, and 7 bases lay in between. The CDR3 loop is CASSPGMNTEAFF. The CDR3 DNA reads TGTGCCAGCAGTCCAGGGATGAACACTGAAGCTTTCTTT. Drawing the rest from reference TRBV25-1 and TRBJ1-1, the complete variable domain is EADIYQTPRYLVIGTGKKITLECSQTMGHDKMYWYQQDPGMELHLIHYSYGVNSTEKGDLSSESTVSRIRTEHFPLTLESARPSHTSQYLCASSPGMNTEAFFGQGTRLTVV.

This chain uses TRBV4-2 with TRBJ1-1, with 9 bases identical to TRBD1. CDR3 length equals 15 residues. CDR1 is LGHNA and CDR2 is YNFKEQ in the germline V gene. Trimming took 5 bases from V and 6 from J; bases not matched to a gene: 10. CDR3: CASSTRQGDRPEAFF. The CDR3 coding sequence is TGTGCCAGCAGCACCCGACAGGGGGACCGTCCTGAAGCTTTCTTT.

This clone was seen only a few times. V and J are TRBV4-1 and TRBJ1-5, with a tentative D call TRBD1 (6 bases). CDR1 and CDR2 from the germline V gene are MGHRA and YSYEKL. Trimming left V 0 bases short and J 8 bases short, with 17 bases between. This CDR3 region has 16 residues. The CDR3 nucleotides read TGCGCCAGCAGCCAAGAGTCCGGGGGGGCCCGGGAGCCCCAGCATTTT. It translates to CASSQESGGAREPQHF.

This rearrangement joins TRBV28 to TRBJ2-3; D may be TRBD1 or TRBD2 (6 bases each). This CDR3 has 13 amino acids. Germline CDR1 MDHEN, CDR2 SYDVKM. The germline V and J ends were trimmed by 2 bases and 4 bases, with 7 bases remaining between them. The DNA of the CDR3 is TGTGCCAGCAGTTTAGGGGGGCCAGATACGCAGTATTTT. Translation: CASSLGGPDTQYF. Using reference TRBV28 and TRBJ2-3 for the parts outside the CDR3, the full variable domain is DVKVTQSSRYLVKRTGEKVFLECVQDMDHENMFWYRQDPGLGLRLIYFSYDVKMKEKGDIPEGYSVSREKKERFSLILESASTNQTSMYLCASSLGGPDTQYFGPGTRLTVL.

The chain has TRBV7-9 and TRBJ2-2; D may be TRBD1 or TRBD2 (6 bases each). The CDR3 consists of 15 residues. V lost 5 bases, J lost 2 bases, and 12 bases lay in between. Germline V gene data show CDR1 as SEHNR and CDR2 as FQNEAQ (reference sequence). The CDR3 DNA is TGTGCCAGCAGCCGCGGGACATCCAACACCGGGGAGCTGTTTTTT. This sequence encodes CASSRGTSNTGELFF.

As DNA, the CDR3 is TGTGCCAGCAGTTTTAGGGACAGGGACGTGGACAATGAGCAGTTCTTC. This sequence encodes CASSFRDRDVDNEQFF. The V call is TRBV27, the J call TRBJ2-1; TRBD1 aligns across 9 bases. From germline, CDR1 is MNHEY and CDR2 SMNVEV (reference sequence). The CDR3 sequence is 16 residues long. J lost 5 bases, V lost 3 bases, and 8 bases had no gene match.

The V call is TRBV2, the J call TRBJ1-5; D unresolved. Between the trimmed V and J ends, which lost 4 bases and 7 bases, there was a span of 14 bases. Germline assignment: CDR1 SNHLY and CDR2 FYNNEI. The CDR3 contains 14 residues. The CDR3 bases are TGTGCCAGCAGTGGAGATACGCCCAGGCAGCCCCAGCATTTT. It yields the protein CASSGDTPRQPQHF.

V and J are TRBV27 and TRBJ2-7; D might be TRBD1 (6 bases). CDR3 length equals 13 residues. Germline loops: CDR1 MNHEY, CDR2 SMNVEV (reference sequence). Between the trimmed V and J ends, which lost 4 bases and 4 bases, there was a span of 11 bases. The CDR3 is CASSWDTGYEQYF. CDR3 sequence (DNA): TGTGCCAGCAGTTGGGACACGGGTTACGAGCAGTACTTC.

In its sample, this clone was seen a few times. CDR3 sequence (DNA): TGCAGCGTACGTCCTCTCGGATCTGGAAACACCATATATTTT. It specifies CSVRPLGSGNTIYF. The chain combines TRBV29-1 with TRBJ1-3; no firm D call. CDR3 length: 14 residues. Per the germline V gene, CDR1 is SQVTM and CDR2 is ANQGSEA. Trimming shortened V by 6 bases and J by 1 base, and 13 bases separated the two germline ends.

V and J are TRBV28 and TRBJ1-3, with TRBD1 identical over 11 bases. From germline, CDR1 is MDHEN and CDR2 SYDVKM. This CDR3 is built from 20 residues. J gave up 0 bases and V 6 bases, and 16 bases lay outside the gene matches. The chain's CDR3 is CASSSLLLRDRGSSGNTIYF. In DNA, the CDR3 is TGTGCCAGCAGCAGCCTACTACTGAGGGACAGGGGGTCCTCTGGAAACACCATATATTTT. Together with reference TRBV28 and TRBJ1-3, the CDR3 gives the full variable domain: DVKVTQSSRYLVKRTGEKVFLECVQDMDHENMFWYRQDPGLGLRLIYFSYDVKMKEKGDIPEGYSVSREKKERFSLILESASTNQTSMYLCASSSLLLRDRGSSGNTIYFGEGSWLTVV.

This clone showed up just once. V is TRBV27 and J is TRBJ1-2; 9 nucleotides line up with TRBD1. Germline values: CDR1 MNHEY, CDR2 SMNVEV (reference sequence). V gave up 6 bases and J gave up 2 bases; unmatched junction bases: 4. This CDR3 has 14 residues. The CDR3 region is CASSPTGGNYGYTF. CDR3 in DNA: TGTGCCAGCAGCCCCACAGGGGGCAACTATGGCTACACCTTC.

The chain couples TRBV9 to TRBJ2-7; no firm D call. Trimming pared 4 bases from V and 3 bases from J, leaving 11 bases between. CDR1 is SGDLS, CDR2 YYNGEE, per germline. The CDR3 spans 13 residues. CDR3 residues: CASSMGGNYEQYF. In DNA form, the CDR3 reads TGTGCCAGCAGCATGGGCGGTAACTACGAGCAGTACTTC.

J is TRBJ2-3 and V is TRBV4-2; D is perhaps TRBD1 or TRBD2 (5 bases each). The CDR3 is made up of 16 amino acids. Trimming pared 1 base from V and 9 bases from J, leaving 20 bases between. Germline lookup yields CDR1 LGHNA and CDR2 YNFKEQ. Here the CDR3 DNA reads TGTGCCAGCAGCCAAGGAGCGGTACTAGGGGCCGAGACGCAGTATTTT. It specifies CASSQGAVLGAETQYF.

V and J are TRBV30 and TRBJ1-2; no firm D call. The CDR3 totals 12 residues. The ends were cut back, 0 bases at V and 11 bases at J, with 13 bases in the middle. CDR1 is GTSNPN and CDR2 is SVGIG in the germline V gene (reference sequence). The CDR3 loop reads CAWSVLGSDYTF. The CDR3 DNA is TGTGCCTGGAGTGTTTTAGGGAGCGATTACACCTTC.

The chain recombines TRBV19 with TRBJ1-4, with D maybe TRBD1 (6 bases). V shed 5 bases and J shed 7 bases, with 17 bases lying between them. The germline CDR1 and CDR2 sequences are LNHDA and SQIVND (reference sequence). This CDR3 region has 15 residues. This CDR3 is CASSAGDGGVEKLFF. For the CDR3, the DNA is TGTGCCAGTAGTGCAGGGGACGGAGGGGTTGAAAAACTGTTTTTT.

The chain is built from TRBV5-1 and TRBJ2-7, with 10 positions matching TRBD1. Germline V gene lookup returns CDR1 SGHRS and CDR2 YFSETQ. V was pared by 4 bases and J by 2 bases, with 3 bases of the junction left unmatched. The CDR3 runs 14 residues. The CDR3, as DNA: TGCGCCAGCAGCCCGGACAGGGGGGCCTACGAGCAGTACTTC. It specifies CASSPDRGAYEQYF.

The CDR3 coding sequence is TGTGCCAGCAGCGAGGGACAGGGGTATGGCTACACCTTC. This sequence encodes CASSEGQGYGYTF. The rearrangement uses TRBV9 and TRBJ1-2, with 10 bases lining up with TRBD1. CDR1 SGDLS and CDR2 YYNGEE come from the germline V gene. The CDR3 extends over 13 amino acids. J gave up 5 bases and V 3 bases, and 1 base lay outside the gene matches.